Listed below are T cell receptor beta chains from one sample, sequenced in a study of shared clonotypes between healthy human individuals. Repertoires were generated with immunoSEQ multiplex PCR, while TCRdb's copy carries only in-frame clones and drops some. The sample consists of 2 million to 2.5 million clones, over 85% of them appearing once. The specimen sequenced was naive CD4+ T cells sorted from blood. The receptors shown here come from a man aged 18 to 30 in good health. Both conserved end residues are part of each CDR3. The D gene is left open where the match is weak. The size of a clone is reported for some rows only, either as once, few or many, or as a class for expanded clones.

TRBV6-5	TRBJ1-1	-	14	-	CASSRGQSASEAFF	TGTGCCAGCAGCCGGGGACAATCAGCAAGTGAAGCTTTCTTT
TRBV5-6	TRBJ1-1	-	12	-	CASSRGGTEAFF	TGTGCCAGCAGCCGAGGAGGTACTGAAGCTTTCTTT
TRBV5-6	TRBJ2-5	-	14	-	CASTTGGEQETQYF	TGTGCCAGCACCACCGGGGGAGAACAAGAGACCCAGTACTTC
TRBV2	TRBJ1-6	-	16	TRBD1	CASRQQGNDGNSPLHF	TGTGCCAGCCGACAACAGGGGAACGACGGTAATTCACCCCTCCACTTT
TRBV10-3	TRBJ1-4	-	13	-	CATTAGVNEKLFF	TGTGCCACCACGGCAGGGGTGAATGAAAAACTGTTTTTT
TRBV6-6	TRBJ1-1	-	12	-	CASSRMNTEAFF	TGTGCCAGCAGCAGGATGAACACTGAAGCTTTCTTT
TRBV30	TRBJ2-3	-	12	-	CAWRRGSDTQYF	TGTGCCTGGAGGCGGGGTAGTGATACGCAGTATTTT
TRBV5-1	TRBJ2-5	-	17	TRBD2	CASSGTSGSQYGETQYF	TGCGCCAGCAGCGGAACTAGCGGGAGTCAGTATGGAGAGACCCAGTACTTC
TRBV14	TRBJ2-7	-	13	-	CASRGRATYEQYF	TGTGCCAGCAGAGGAAGGGCCACCTACGAGCAGTACTTC
TRBV27	TRBJ1-1	-	15	-	CASSLIWGLGAEAFF	TGTGCCAGCAGTTTAATATGGGGGCTTGGGGCTGAAGCTTTCTTT
TRBV30	TRBJ1-5	-	13	-	CAWTTGSNQPQHF	TGTGCCTGGACAACAGGGAGCAATCAGCCCCAGCATTTT
TRBV5-1	TRBJ1-4	-	15	TRBD1	CASSPQGPSYEKLFF	TGCGCCAGCAGCCCACAGGGGCCCTCCTACGAAAAACTGTTTTTT
TRBV11-2	TRBJ2-7	once	15	-	CASSLTADYFYEQYF	TGTGCCAGCAGCTTAACAGCTGACTATTTCTACGAGCAGTACTTC
TRBV4-1	TRBJ1-6	-	17	-	CASSQATGSSYNSPLHF	TGCGCCAGCAGCCAAGCAACAGGGAGCTCCTATAATTCACCCCTCCACTTT
TRBV6-5	TRBJ1-5	once	15	-	CASSLWGGGDQPQHF	TGTGCCAGCAGCTTGTGGGGCGGAGGGGATCAGCCCCAGCATTTT
TRBV19	TRBJ1-6	-	16	-	CASSTLGQTFGSPLHF	TGTGCCAGTAGTACCCTTGGACAGACGTTTGGATCACCCCTCCACTTT